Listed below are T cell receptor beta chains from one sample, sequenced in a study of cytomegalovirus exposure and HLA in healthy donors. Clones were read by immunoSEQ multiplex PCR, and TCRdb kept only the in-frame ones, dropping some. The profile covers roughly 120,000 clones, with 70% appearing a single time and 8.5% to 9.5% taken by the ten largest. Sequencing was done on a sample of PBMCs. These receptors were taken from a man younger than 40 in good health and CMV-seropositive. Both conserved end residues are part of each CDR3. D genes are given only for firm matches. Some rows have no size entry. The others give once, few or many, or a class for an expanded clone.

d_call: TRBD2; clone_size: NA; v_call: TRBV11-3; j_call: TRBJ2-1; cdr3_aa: CASSLEAGYNEQFF; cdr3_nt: TGTGCCAGCAGCTTAGAAGCGGGGTACAATGAGCAGTTCTTC
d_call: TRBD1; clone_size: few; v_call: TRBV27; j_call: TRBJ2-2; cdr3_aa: CASSRWTGSLANTGELFF; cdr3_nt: TGTGCCAGCAGTAGGTGGACAGGCAGCCTCGCGAACACCGGGGAGCTGTTTTTT
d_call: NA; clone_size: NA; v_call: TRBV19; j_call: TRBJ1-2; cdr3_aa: CASSPARGNYGYTF; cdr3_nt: TGTGCCAGTAGTCCAGCTCGGGGGAACTATGGCTACACCTTC
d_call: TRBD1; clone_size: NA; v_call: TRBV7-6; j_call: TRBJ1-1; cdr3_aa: CASSTKTGGGTEAFF; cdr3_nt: TGTGCCAGCAGCACCAAGACAGGGGGCGGTACTGAAGCTTTCTTT
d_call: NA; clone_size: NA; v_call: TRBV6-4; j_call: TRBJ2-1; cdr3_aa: CASSDSSTSSDEQFF; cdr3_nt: TGTGCCAGCAGTGACTCTTCGACTAGTTCCGATGAGCAGTTCTTC
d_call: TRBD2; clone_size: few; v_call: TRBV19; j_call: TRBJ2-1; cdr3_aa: CASSIASGGIYNEQFF; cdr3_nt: TGTGCCAGTAGTATAGCTAGCGGGGGGATATACAATGAGCAGTTCTTC
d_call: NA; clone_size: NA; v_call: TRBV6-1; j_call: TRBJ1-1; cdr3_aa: CASRGAGVRATEAFF; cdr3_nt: TGTGCCAGCAGGGGGGCAGGGGTCAGGGCCACTGAAGCTTTCTTT
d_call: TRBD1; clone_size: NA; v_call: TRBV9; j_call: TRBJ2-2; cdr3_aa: CASSVIQGNGELFF; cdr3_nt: TGTGCCAGCAGCGTGATACAGGGGAACGGGGAGCTGTTTTTT
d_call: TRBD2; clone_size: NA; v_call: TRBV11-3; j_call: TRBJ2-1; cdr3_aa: CASNLGGASGREEQFF; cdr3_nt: TGTGCCAGCAACTTAGGGGGGGCTAGCGGGAGGGAAGAGCAGTTCTTC
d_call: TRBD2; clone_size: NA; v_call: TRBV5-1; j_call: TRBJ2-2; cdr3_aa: CASSSGLAGGTGELFF; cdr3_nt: TGCGCCAGCAGCTCGGGACTAGCGGGAGGGACCGGGGAGCTGTTTTTT
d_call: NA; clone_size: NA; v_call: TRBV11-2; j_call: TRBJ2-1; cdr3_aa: CASSSGTEPYNEQFF; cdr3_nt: TGTGCCAGCAGCTCCGGGACTGAACCCTACAATGAGCAGTTCTTC
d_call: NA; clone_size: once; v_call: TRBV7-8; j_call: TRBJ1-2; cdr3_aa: CASSLPGSFGYTF; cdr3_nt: TGTGCCAGCAGCTTACCCGGGTCCTTCGGCTACACCTTC
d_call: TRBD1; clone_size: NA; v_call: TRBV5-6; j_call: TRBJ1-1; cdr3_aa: CASSLIWAGTGVGETEAFF; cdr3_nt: TGTGCCAGCAGCTTGATCTGGGCCGGGACAGGGGTGGGAGAAACTGAAGCTTTCTTT
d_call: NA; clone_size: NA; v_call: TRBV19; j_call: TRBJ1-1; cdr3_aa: CASSMQGGEAFF; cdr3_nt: TGTGCCAGTAGTATGCAGGGAGGCGAAGCTTTCTTT
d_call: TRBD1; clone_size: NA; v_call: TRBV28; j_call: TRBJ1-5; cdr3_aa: CASRGGQGAPGNQPQHF; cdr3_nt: TGTGCCAGCAGGGGGGGACAGGGGGCGCCGGGCAATCAGCCCCAGCATTTT
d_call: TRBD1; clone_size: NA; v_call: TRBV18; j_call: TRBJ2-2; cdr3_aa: CASSRGQGARTGELFF; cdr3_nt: TGTGCCAGCTCACGCGGACAGGGGGCTCGGACCGGGGAGCTGTTTTTT
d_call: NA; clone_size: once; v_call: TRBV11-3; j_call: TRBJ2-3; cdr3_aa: CASSLGVRLTDTQYF; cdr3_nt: TGTGCCAGCAGCTTAGGAGTAAGACTCACAGATACGCAGTATTTT
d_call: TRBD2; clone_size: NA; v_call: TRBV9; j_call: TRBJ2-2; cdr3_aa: CASSVATRRGAITTGELFF; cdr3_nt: TGTGCCAGCAGCGTAGCGACGAGGCGGGGGGCAATAACCACCGGGGAGCTGTTTTTT
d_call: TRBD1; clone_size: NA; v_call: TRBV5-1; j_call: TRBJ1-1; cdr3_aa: CASSLVGGQGARDWDTEAFF; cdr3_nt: TGCGCCAGCAGCTTGGTCGGTGGACAGGGGGCAAGGGATTGGGACACTGAAGCTTTCTTT
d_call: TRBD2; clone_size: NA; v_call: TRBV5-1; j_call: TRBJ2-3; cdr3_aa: CASSLLPSGGLGSTDTQYF; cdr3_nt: TGCGCCAGCAGCTTGCTACCTAGCGGGGGGTTAGGTTCCACAGATACGCAGTATTTT
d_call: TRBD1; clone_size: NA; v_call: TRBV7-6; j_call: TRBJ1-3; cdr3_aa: CASSLARTGQAGNTIYF; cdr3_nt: TGTGCCAGCAGCTTAGCCAGGACAGGCCAGGCTGGAAACACCATATATTTT
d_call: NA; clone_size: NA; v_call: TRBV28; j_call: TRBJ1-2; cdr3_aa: CASSPPGRGYTF; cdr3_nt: TGTGCCAGCAGCCCACCCGGGAGGGGCTACACCTTC
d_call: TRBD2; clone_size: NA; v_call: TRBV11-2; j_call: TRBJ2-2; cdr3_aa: CASSPGTSGNTGELFF; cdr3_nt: TGTGCCAGCAGTCCCGGGACTAGCGGGAACACCGGGGAGCTGTTTTTT
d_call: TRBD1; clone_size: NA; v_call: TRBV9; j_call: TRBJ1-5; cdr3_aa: CASSLGQSNQPQHF; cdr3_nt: TGTGCCAGCAGCCTGGGACAGAGCAATCAGCCCCAGCATTTT
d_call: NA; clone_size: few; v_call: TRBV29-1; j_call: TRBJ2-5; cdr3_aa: CSVGGGAGETQYF; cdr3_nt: TGCAGCGTTGGTGGGGGGGCGGGGGAGACCCAGTACTTC
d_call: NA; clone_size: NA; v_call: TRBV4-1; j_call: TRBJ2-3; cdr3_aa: CASRSRGGTDTQYF; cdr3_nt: TGCGCCAGCAGGAGCAGGGGTGGCACAGATACGCAGTATTTT
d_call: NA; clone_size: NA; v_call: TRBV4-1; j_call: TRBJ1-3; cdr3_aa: CASSLEGEGNTIYF; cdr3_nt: TGCGCCAGCAGCCTCGAGGGGGAAGGAAACACCATATATTTT
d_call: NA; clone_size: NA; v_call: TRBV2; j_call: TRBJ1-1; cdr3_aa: CASHRDLNTEAFF; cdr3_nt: TGTGCCAGTCACAGGGATTTGAACACTGAAGCTTTCTTT
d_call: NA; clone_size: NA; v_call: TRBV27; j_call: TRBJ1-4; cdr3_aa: CASGDRDILLIEKLFF; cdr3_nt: TGTGCCAGTGGGGACCGGGACATTCTCCTTATTGAAAAACTGTTTTTT
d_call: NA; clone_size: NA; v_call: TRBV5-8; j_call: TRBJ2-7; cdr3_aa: CADSRVGTYEQYF; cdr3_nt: TGTGCCGATAGCAGGGTTGGAACCTACGAGCAGTACTTC
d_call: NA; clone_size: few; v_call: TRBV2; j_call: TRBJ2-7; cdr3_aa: CASRQLQSEGGYEQYF; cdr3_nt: TGTGCCAGCAGGCAACTACAATCGGAAGGGGGCTACGAGCAGTACTTC
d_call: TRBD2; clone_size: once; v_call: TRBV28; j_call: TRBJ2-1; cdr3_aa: CASSFTSGGRSEQFF; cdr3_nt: TGTGCCAGCAGCTTTACTAGCGGGGGAAGGAGTGAGCAGTTCTTC
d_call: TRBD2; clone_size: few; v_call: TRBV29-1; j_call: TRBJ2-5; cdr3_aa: CSVPSGGETQYF; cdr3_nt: TGCAGCGTTCCCTCCGGGGGGGAGACCCAGTACTTC
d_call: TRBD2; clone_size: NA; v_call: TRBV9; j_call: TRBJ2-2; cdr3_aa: CASNSGSNAGELFF; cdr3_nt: TGTGCCAGCAACAGCGGGAGTAACGCCGGGGAGCTGTTTTTT
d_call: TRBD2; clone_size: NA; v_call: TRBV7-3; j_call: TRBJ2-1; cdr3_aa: CASSYSGLAGALGSYNEQFF; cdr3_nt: TGTGCCAGCAGCTATTCGGGACTAGCGGGAGCCCTAGGCTCCTACAATGAGCAGTTCTTC
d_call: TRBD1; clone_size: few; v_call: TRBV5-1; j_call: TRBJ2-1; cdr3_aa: CASSLTLGTGYAIEQFF; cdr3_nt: TGCGCCAGCAGCTTGACCCTCGGGACAGGGTACGCAATTGAGCAGTTCTTC
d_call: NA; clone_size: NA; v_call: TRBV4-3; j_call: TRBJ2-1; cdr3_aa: CASSPAGFNNEQFF; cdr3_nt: TGCGCCAGCAGCCCCGCGGGGTTCAACAATGAGCAGTTCTTC
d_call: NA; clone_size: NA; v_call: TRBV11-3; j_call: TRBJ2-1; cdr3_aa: CASSHYSGMEQFF; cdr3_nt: TGTGCCAGCAGCCATTATTCAGGGATGGAGCAGTTCTTC
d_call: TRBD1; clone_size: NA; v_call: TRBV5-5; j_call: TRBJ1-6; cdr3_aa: CASSPATGDLESPLHF; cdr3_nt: TGTGCCAGCAGCCCCGCGACAGGGGATCTTGAGTCACCCCTCCACTTT
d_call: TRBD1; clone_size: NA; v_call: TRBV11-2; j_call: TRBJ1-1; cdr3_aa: CASSLSRLGTANTEAFF; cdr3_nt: TGTGCCAGCAGTCTATCTAGACTTGGGACAGCGAACACTGAAGCTTTCTTT
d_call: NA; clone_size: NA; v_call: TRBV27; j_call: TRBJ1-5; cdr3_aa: CASSFGGSQPQHF; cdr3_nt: TGTGCCAGCAGTTTTGGGGGGTCTCAGCCCCAGCATTTT
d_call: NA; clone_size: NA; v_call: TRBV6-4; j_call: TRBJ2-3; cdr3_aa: CASSDGQASDTQYF; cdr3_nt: TGTGCCAGCAGTGACGGCCAGGCCTCGGATACGCAGTATTTT
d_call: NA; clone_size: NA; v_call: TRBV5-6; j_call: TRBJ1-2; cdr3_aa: CASSLPGVGGYTF; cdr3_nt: TGTGCCAGCAGCTTACCGGGGGTTGGTGGCTACACCTTC
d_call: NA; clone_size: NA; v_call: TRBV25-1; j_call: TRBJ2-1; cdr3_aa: CASSEFLGSEQFF; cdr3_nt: TGTGCCAGCAGTGAATTTTTGGGGAGTGAGCAGTTCTTC
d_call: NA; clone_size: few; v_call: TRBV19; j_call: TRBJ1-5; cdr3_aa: CASSVTYSNQPQHF; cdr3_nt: TGTGCCAGTAGTGTTACCTATAGCAATCAGCCCCAGCATTTT
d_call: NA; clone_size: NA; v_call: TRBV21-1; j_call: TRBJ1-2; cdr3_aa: CASSKGGPRTVNYGYTF; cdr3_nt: TGTGCCAGCAGCAAAGGAGGACCTAGGACAGTGAACTATGGCTACACCTTC
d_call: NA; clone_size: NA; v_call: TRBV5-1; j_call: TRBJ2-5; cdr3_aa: CASSFVGAAGETQYF; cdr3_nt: TGCGCCAGCAGCTTTGTAGGGGCCGCGGGGGAGACCCAGTACTTC
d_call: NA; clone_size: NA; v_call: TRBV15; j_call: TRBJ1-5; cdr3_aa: CATSRDRVGGAYNSNQPQHF; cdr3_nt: TGTGCCACCAGCAGAGATAGAGTGGGGGGGGCCTATAATAGCAATCAGCCCCAGCATTTT
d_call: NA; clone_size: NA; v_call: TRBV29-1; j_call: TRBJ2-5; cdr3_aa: CSGQYKDFRIPSSQETQYF; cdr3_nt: TGCAGCGGGCAATACAAGGACTTTCGCATCCCCTCATCCCAAGAGACCCAGTACTTC
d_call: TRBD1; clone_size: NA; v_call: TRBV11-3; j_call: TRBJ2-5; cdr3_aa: CASSQPLRGRRETQYF; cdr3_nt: TGTGCCAGCAGCCAGCCCCTCAGGGGGCGCCGGGAGACCCAGTACTTC
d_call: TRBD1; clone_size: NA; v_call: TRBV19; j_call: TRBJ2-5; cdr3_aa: CASSPYPGGTGTWRETQYF; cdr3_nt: TGTGCCAGTAGTCCCTACCCAGGGGGGACAGGGACATGGCGGGAGACCCAGTACTTC
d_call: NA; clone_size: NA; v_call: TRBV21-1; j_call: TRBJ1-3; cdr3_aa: CASSPQAKESGNTIYF; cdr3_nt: TGTGCCAGCAGCCCCCAAGCTAAGGAGTCTGGAAACACCATATATTTT
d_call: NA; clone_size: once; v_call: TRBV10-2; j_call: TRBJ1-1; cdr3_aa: CASGGMNTEAFF; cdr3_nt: TGCGCCAGCGGGGGGATGAACACTGAAGCTTTCTTT
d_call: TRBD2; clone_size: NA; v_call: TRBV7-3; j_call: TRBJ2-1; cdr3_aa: CASSLMGTSGDEQFF; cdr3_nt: TGTGCCAGCAGCTTAATGGGGACTAGCGGTGATGAGCAGTTCTTC
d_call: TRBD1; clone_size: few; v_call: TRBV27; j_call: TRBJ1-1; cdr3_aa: CASRRQGAARNTEAFF; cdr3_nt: TGTGCCAGCCGGCGACAGGGGGCAGCGAGGAACACTGAAGCTTTCTTT